Detailed here is one T cell receptor (beta chain). Its antigen remains unidentified. The entry originates in a study of radiation and T cells in renal cell carcinoma. Study conclusions and caveats: Baseline intratumoral clonotype presence is unknown without pretreatment biopsies. In blood, top tumor clones expanded by 2 weeks, shrinking by 4.

Method: immunoSEQ multiplex PCR; TCRdb's copy keeps in-frame clones and lacks some. The sample shows under 55,000 clones, 83% of them seen only once. Time point of the sample: baseline pretreatment blood. The treatment was: 15 Gy SBRT to primary tumor, nephrectomy 4 weeks later. Germline V CDR1 and CDR2: MRHNA, SNTAGT. CDR3 length: 13 amino acids. V dropped 2 bases and J dropped 10 bases, with 14 bases sitting between them. The V call is TRBV6-4, the J call TRBJ1-1, with D unresolved. Sequenced here: blood, sampled from a patient whose treatment included radiotherapy and nephrectomy. The sequence was collected from a woman in her 70s with renal cell carcinoma. The CDR3 reads CASSDPSTGTAFF. The CDR3 nucleotides are TGTGCCAGCAGTGACCCCTCTACGGGTACAGCTTTCTTT.